The T cell receptor beta chain under discussion was sequenced for a study of shared clonotypes between healthy human individuals. Germline V gives CDR1 SGHDN, CDR2 FVKESK. The CDR3 contains 15 residues. Trimming shortened V by 1 base and J by 7 bases, and 13 bases separated the two germline ends. Study-level findings and limits: As a rule, naive subsets had a larger estimated richness than memory subsets.

Tens of thousands of T cell genomes, or 200 to 250 ng DNA, went into the sorted-subset replicate PCRs. Assay used: immunoSEQ multiplex PCR; TCRdb lists only in-frame clones, some missing. The table shows a few million clones, with 85% to 95% occurring only once. Remarks on this clone: Antigen unknown.

This chain joins TRBV14 and TRBJ1-4; D gene unclear. Sequenced material: naive CD4+ T cells from PBMCs. Subset here: CD45RA+ positively selected. The receptor comes from a man between 18 and 35 years old in good health. Some clones in this sample may be carry-over from other donors' samples. The CDR3 protein is CASSQVGVGGEKLFF. CDR3 DNA sequence: TGTGCCAGCAGCCAAGTCGGTGTGGGCGGTGAAAAACTGTTTTTT.